These 8 T cell receptor beta chains were all obtained from the same sample, sequenced in a study of T-cell memory formation after mild COVID-19. One entry per CDR3 protein, called by TCRdb with MiXCR from the 5' RACE reads. Among 400,000 to 500,000 distinct CDR3 sequences listed, about 19% were seen once. Sequencing was performed on PBMCs or a T cell subset sorted from them (not recorded which). Source of these receptors: an adult woman who had mild COVID-19 (a few samples of this study predate the infection). Cell type and time point are not known.

V gene TRBV24-1 combines with J gene TRBJ2-1; D uncertain. CDR1 is KGHDR and CDR2 is SFDVKD in the germline V gene. CDR3 length equals 14 residues. Trimming pared 1 base from V and 7 bases from J, leaving 10 bases between. The CDR3 loop reads CATSDLIGRNEQFF. The CDR3 DNA sequence: TGTGCCACCAGTGATTTAATTGGACGGAATGAGCAGTTCTTC.

A few counts support this clonotype. The rearrangement uses TRBV5-1 and TRBJ2-7; 12 bases map to TRBD2. The CDR3 runs 15 residues. V shed 0 bases and J 3 bases; nucleotides not matched to a gene: 1. The germline CDR1 and CDR2 sequences are SGHRS and YFSETQ. CDR3 sequence (DNA): TGCGCCAGCAGCTTGGTGACTAGCGGGAGCTACGAGCAGTACTTC. It yields the protein CASSLVTSGSYEQYF.

Worth noting for this clonotype: At one end, the junction sequence differs from germline, possibly due to a read error. The V call is TRBV6-6, the J call TRBJ1-1; no clear D gene. CDR3 length: 19 residues. The V gene's germline CDR1 is MNHNY and CDR2 SVGAGI (reference sequence). CDR3 DNA sequence: TGTGTCAGCAGTTTCAATCCCCCGGGCGCCGGACCTTTTAACACTGAAGCTTTCTTT. This sequence encodes CVSSFNPPGAGPFNTEAFF.

V is TRBV6-2 or TRBV6-3 and J is TRBJ1-1; D is ambiguous. V lost 2 bases and J lost 0, with 7 bases in between. The CDR3 length is 14 residues. Germline V gene sequence: CDR1 MNHEY, CDR2 SVGEGT. The DNA for the CDR3 is TGTGCCAGCAGTTACACTGCGATGAACACTGAAGCTTTCTTT. Translation: CASSYTAMNTEAFF.

This clonotype was counted only a few times. The V call is TRBV5-6, the J call TRBJ1-3; D might be TRBD1 (5 bases). Germline V CDR1 and CDR2: SGHDT, YYEEEE. The CDR3 consists of 15 residues. Trimming stripped 3 bases from V and 2 bases from J, with 12 bases between. CDR3 amino acids: CASSSRVRAGNTIYF. The CDR3 DNA is TGTGCCAGCAGCTCTCGAGTCAGGGCTGGAAACACCATATATTTT.

The chain recombines TRBV27 with TRBJ1-3, with 10 bases matching TRBD1. J gave up 2 bases and V 2 bases, and 3 bases lay outside the gene matches. Germline V CDR1 and CDR2: MNHEY, SMNVEV (reference sequence). The CDR3 is 16 residues long. The CDR3 loop is CASSLAGTGAGNTIYF. The DNA of the CDR3 is TGTGCCAGCAGTTTAGCCGGGACAGGGGCTGGAAACACCATATATTTT.

This clonotype came up a few times. The chain has TRBV7-9 and TRBJ2-2, with D perhaps TRBD2 (5 bases). Germline CDR1 SEHNR, CDR2 FQNEAQ (reference sequence). The CDR3 loop spans 15 amino acids. With 5 bases removed from V and 4 bases from J, the gap between germline ends came to 14 bases. CDR3 coding DNA: TGTGCCAGCAGCCTAAGATTAACTAGCACCGGGGAGCTGTTTTTT. It translates to CASSLRLTSTGELFF.

This clonotype was recorded a few times. J is TRBJ1-2 and V is TRBV7-4; D gene ambiguous. The ends were cut back, 4 bases at V and 4 bases at J, with 16 bases in the middle. The CDR3 runs to 15 residues. Germline V lookup: CDR1 SGHVT, CDR2 SQSDAQ. In nucleotides, the CDR3 is TGTGCCAGCAGCTCCCGCCCCCGGGTTCTCTATGGCTACACCTTC. Protein sequence: CASSSRPRVLYGYTF.